This is a list of T cell receptor beta chains from one sample in a study of somatic mutations in cytotoxic T cells in rheumatoid arthritis. TCRdb's table, derived via immunoSEQ multiplex PCR, lists solely in-frame clones and lacks some. The repertoire holds some 18,000 clones, with approximately 75% as singletons. The source material was CD8+ T cells sorted from blood. The source is an adult with rheumatoid arthritis. CDR3s include the opening cysteine and the closing phenylalanine or tryptophan. Each record gives: J gene, V gene, CDR3 protein.

j_gene: TRBJ2-3; v_gene: TRBV9; CDR3aa: CASSGKLTGADTDTQYF
j_gene: TRBJ2-7; v_gene: TRBV6-5; CDR3aa: CASSPQGAEQYF
j_gene: TRBJ1-1; v_gene: TRBV4-3; CDR3aa: CASSFTGGNTEAFF
j_gene: TRBJ1-6; v_gene: TRBV4-3; CDR3aa: CASSQDSGEPLHF
j_gene: TRBJ2-3; v_gene: TRBV7-3; CDR3aa: CASSSTGTGPDTQYF
j_gene: TRBJ2-3; v_gene: TRBV28; CDR3aa: CASSPGTGGLNTQYF
j_gene: TRBJ1-3; v_gene: TRBV2; CDR3aa: CASSGDRGAIGNTIYF
j_gene: TRBJ2-2; v_gene: TRBV2; CDR3aa: CASMVDRVEPRSGELFF
j_gene: TRBJ2-1; v_gene: TRBV6-5; CDR3aa: CASSYSNGGTEQFF
j_gene: TRBJ1-3; v_gene: TRBV7-6; CDR3aa: CASSPTWGDSGNTIYF
j_gene: TRBJ2-7; v_gene: TRBV29-1; CDR3aa: CSVVLGLPPYEQYF
j_gene: TRBJ2-1; v_gene: TRBV27; CDR3aa: CASSAGTGGFNEQFF
j_gene: TRBJ2-4; v_gene: TRBV7-8; CDR3aa: CASSSAASDPLAKNIQYF
j_gene: TRBJ2-3; v_gene: TRBV10-1; CDR3aa: CASSESDLLAIHTDTQYF
j_gene: TRBJ2-7; v_gene: TRBV6-4; CDR3aa: CASSESAETYEQYF
j_gene: TRBJ1-6; v_gene: TRBV9; CDR3aa: CASSVGLGTPLHF
j_gene: TRBJ2-7; v_gene: TRBV30; CDR3aa: CAWSAGYYEQYF
j_gene: TRBJ2-6; v_gene: TRBV27; CDR3aa: CASSLRQGQYSSGANVLTF
j_gene: TRBJ2-5; v_gene: TRBV7-6; CDR3aa: CASSLGQGRGETQYF
j_gene: TRBJ2-5; v_gene: TRBV28; CDR3aa: CASSFWGTQETQYF
j_gene: TRBJ2-7; v_gene: TRBV5-5; CDR3aa: CASSSSGTGNEQYF
j_gene: TRBJ1-5; v_gene: TRBV11-2; CDR3aa: CASSRRTGANQPQHF
j_gene: TRBJ2-5; v_gene: TRBV7-7; CDR3aa: CASSPHADIGETQYF
j_gene: TRBJ2-3; v_gene: TRBV7-2; CDR3aa: CANALAGGATDTQYF
j_gene: TRBJ2-7; v_gene: TRBV5-4; CDR3aa: CASSPGLGSYEQYF
j_gene: TRBJ2-5; v_gene: TRBV21-1; CDR3aa: CASSKVCGPQETQYF
j_gene: TRBJ2-1; v_gene: TRBV6-5; CDR3aa: CASSYSPGGIYNEQFF
j_gene: TRBJ1-1; v_gene: TRBV7-8; CDR3aa: CASSQTNTEAFF
j_gene: TRBJ1-5; v_gene: TRBV5-4; CDR3aa: CASSLTPGYNQPQHF